These 6 T cell receptor beta chains originate from one sample sequenced in a study of cytomegalovirus exposure and HLA in healthy donors. Primers included in the PCR were 60 Vbeta and 13 Jbeta primers. Data came from immunoSEQ multiplex PCR; TCRdb stores just in-frame clones and leaves some out. This sample's table reports about 110,000 clones. Sequenced sample: PBMCs. These receptors were collected from a man younger than 45 in good health and CMV-seronegative.

V and J are TRBV5-4 and TRBJ1-2, with 8 bases aligning to TRBD1. The CDR3 consists of 14 residues. Germline values: CDR1 SGHNT, CDR2 YYREEE (reference sequence). Trimming removed 0 bases from V and 8 bases from J; junction bases left unmatched: 6. The CDR3 nucleotides read TGTGCCAGCAGCTTGGCCGACAGGGGTAGCGGCTACACCTTC. Residues: CASSLADRGSGYTF.

V usage is TRBV27 and J usage is TRBJ1-4; tentatively, D is TRBD1 (5 bases). The CDR3 is 15 amino acids. Germline V gene lookup returns CDR1 MNHEY and CDR2 SMNVEV (reference sequence). V was shortened by 5 bases and J by 7 bases, with 17 bases between the two germline ends. DNA of the CDR3: TGTGCCAGCAGTGGCGGGACGGAAGGTTTTGAAAAACTGTTTTTT. Protein: CASSGGTEGFEKLFF.

V is TRBV28 and J is TRBJ2-2, with D perhaps TRBD2 (6 bases). The CDR3 has 14 amino acids. V was pared by 3 bases and J by 8 bases, with 13 bases between. CDR1 and CDR2 from the germline V gene are MDHEN and SYDVKM. CDR3 region: CASSFFPSEGELFF. CDR3 DNA: TGTGCCAGCAGTTTTTTCCCTAGCGAAGGGGAGCTGTTTTTT.

The gene calls are TRBV5-4 and TRBJ2-7; 7 nucleotides agree with TRBD2. This CDR3 is 15 amino acids long. The germline V gene has CDR1 SGHNT and CDR2 YYREEE (reference sequence). The trim removed 4 bases at V and 9 bases at J, leaving 16 bases unmatched. This CDR3 is CASSLPGGTWDGQYF. The CDR3 DNA reads as TGTGCCAGCAGCCTACCCGGGGGGACTTGGGACGGGCAGTACTTC.

The CDR3 DNA sequence: TGTGCCAGCAGCCAAGTCGGGGGGGGGAACCTCCACTTT. Translating gives CASSQVGGGNLHF. This chain links TRBV4-2 with TRBJ1-6, with D maybe TRBD1 (5 bases). V was trimmed by 1 base and J by 15 bases, leaving 13 bases between them. Germline V gives CDR1 LGHNA, CDR2 YNFKEQ. The CDR3 is 13 residues long.

V gene TRBV9 combines with J gene TRBJ2-5, with 10 positions matching TRBD2. The CDR3 spans 18 residues. CDR1 is SGDLS and CDR2 is YYNGEE in the germline V gene. V lost 4 bases, J lost 3 bases, and 15 bases stayed unmatched. CDR3: CASSPGRSDGLAEETQYF. The CDR3 region has the DNA TGTGCCAGCAGCCCCGGAAGAAGCGATGGACTAGCGGAAGAGACCCAGTACTTC.